Below are 30 T cell receptor beta chains sequenced from a single sample in a study of cytomegalovirus exposure and HLA in healthy donors. It was with 60 Vbeta and 13 Jbeta primers that the PCR ran. Repertoires were generated with immunoSEQ multiplex PCR, while TCRdb's copy carries only in-frame clones and drops some. The sample shows around 190,000 clones, 75% to 90% of them seen only once. Sequenced sample: PBMCs. The receptor source for this set is a boy between 2 and 15 years old in good health and CMV-seronegative.

The chain carries TRBV7-9 and TRBJ2-3, with 7 bases fitting TRBD2. This CDR3 spans 18 amino acids. With V trimmed by 5 bases and J by 1 base, 15 bases remained unmatched. CDR1 and CDR2 from the germline V gene are SEHNR and FQNEAQ (reference sequence). For the CDR3, the DNA is TGTGCCAGCAGCCCACCACGGGATATGGCGGGAGGCACAGATACGCAGTATTTT. Translating it yields CASSPPRDMAGGTDTQYF.

The chain is built from TRBV5-6 and TRBJ1-4; TRBD1 is a possible D gene (6 bases). Trimming pared 3 bases from V and 8 bases from J, leaving 14 bases between. The CDR3 sequence is 14 residues long. Germline CDR1 is SGHDT and CDR2 is YYEEEE. In nucleotides, the CDR3 is TGTGCCAGCAGCTCGCCTCAACAGGGAGAAAAACTGTTTTTT. Amino acid sequence: CASSSPQQGEKLFF.

This clone has only one observation. The chain combines TRBV6-1 with TRBJ1-2, with D perhaps TRBD1 (5 bases). The germline V gene encodes CDR1 MNHNS and CDR2 SASEGT. This CDR3 comprises 14 residues. With 4 bases removed from V and 4 bases from J, the gap between germline ends came to 13 bases. CDR3 coding DNA: TGTGCCAGCAGTGGGACACCGATCACCTATGGCTACACCTTC. This encodes CASSGTPITYGYTF.

In regard to this clone: This specimen includes other DNA sequences encoding the same CDR3. J is TRBJ2-1 and V is TRBV5-4; 11 bases line up with TRBD2. Germline V gives CDR1 SGHNT, CDR2 YYREEE (reference sequence). Trimming cost V 9 bases and J 8 bases; bases outside gene matches: 10. The CDR3 contains 14 residues. In nucleotides, the CDR3 is TGTGCCACCTATCACGGACTAGCGGGCCATGAGCAGTTCTTC. Translating gives CATYHGLAGHEQFF.

The chain uses TRBV7-9 and TRBJ1-5, with D possibly TRBD1 on 6 matching bases. The CDR3 is 17 amino acids. Trimming pared 1 base from V and 0 bases from J, leaving 13 bases between. Looked up from germline, CDR1 is SEHNR and CDR2 is FQNEAQ (reference sequence). For the CDR3, the DNA is TGTGCCAGCAGCTTAGGGCGAAGGGGGTATAGCAATCAGCCCCAGCATTTT. Protein: CASSLGRRGYSNQPQHF. The full variable domain, its missing parts supplied by reference TRBV7-9 and TRBJ1-5, is DTGVSQNPRHKITKRGQNVTFRCDPISEHNRLYWYRQTLGQGPEFLTYFQNEAQLEKSRLLSDRFSAERPKGSFSTLEIQRTEQGDSAMYLCASSLGRRGYSNQPQHFGDGTRLSIL.

This clone was counted once. The V gene is TRBV27, the J gene TRBJ1-5, with D possibly being TRBD1 (6 bases). V lost 6 bases to trimming and J lost 1 base, with 13 bases between them. From germline, CDR1 is MNHEY and CDR2 SMNVEV (reference sequence). CDR3 size: 15 residues. CDR3 region: CASRQGIGSNQPQHF. The CDR3 DNA reads TGTGCCAGCAGGCAGGGGATAGGGAGCAATCAGCCCCAGCATTTT.

Remarks on this clone: Relative to the germline gene, one junction end is altered; a read error may explain this. This sequence joins TRBV27 and TRBJ1-6; maybe TRBD1 (6 bases). The CDR3 runs 15 residues. CDR1 is MNHEY and CDR2 is SMNVEV in the germline V gene (reference sequence). The CDR3 bases are TGTGCCAGCAGTCCCTTGACAGGATATAGTTCACCCCTCCACTTT. Encoded protein: CASSPLTGYSSPLHF.

The chain has TRBV18 and TRBJ2-3; unclear D gene. The V and J ends lost 4 bases and 5 bases respectively, with 4 bases between them. The CDR3 has 11 amino acids. CDR1 and CDR2 from the germline V gene are KGHSH and LQKENI. The CDR3 protein is CASSQQDTQYF. The DNA for the CDR3 is TGTGCCAGCTCACAGCAAGATACGCAGTATTTT.

The rearrangement links TRBV28 to TRBJ1-1; D unclear. The CDR3 loop spans 13 amino acids. The V gene's germline CDR1 is MDHEN and CDR2 SYDVKM. V dropped 5 bases and J dropped 11 bases, with 18 bases sitting between them. The CDR3 region has the DNA TGTGCCAGCAGTCCTCCGACCCCTCCGGGGGCTTTCTTT. Protein product: CASSPPTPPGAFF.

The chain joins TRBV7-3 to TRBJ2-1; TRBD1 agrees at 7 bases. J gave up 9 bases and V 1 base, and 3 bases lay outside the gene matches. The CDR3 totals 13 residues. Germline V gene lookup returns CDR1 SGHTA and CDR2 FQGTGA. The CDR3 region is CASSLIGGGEQFF. The CDR3 bases are TGTGCCAGCAGCTTAATAGGGGGCGGTGAGCAGTTCTTC.

The chain carries TRBV6-1 and TRBJ1-2, with D maybe TRBD1 (5 bases). The length of the CDR3 is 14 residues. Per germline, CDR1 MNHNS and CDR2 SASEGT. Deletions cut 0 bases from V and 4 bases from J, with 9 bases between. In DNA form, the CDR3 reads TGTGCCAGCAGTGAAGCAAGACAGTCCTATGGCTACACCTTC. Its translation is CASSEARQSYGYTF.

The chain recombines TRBV6-1 with TRBJ1-5; D gene uncertain. The ends were cut back, 1 base at V and 6 bases at J, with 7 bases in the middle. The germline CDR1 and CDR2 sequences are MNHNS and SASEGT. The CDR3 is made up of 13 amino acids. The CDR3 DNA reads TGTGCCAGCAGTGAAGGAAACTTTCAGCCCCAGCATTTT. Translating gives CASSEGNFQPQHF.

This clone was seen a handful of times. The chain carries TRBV7-9 and TRBJ2-1, with 10 nucleotides matching TRBD1. The germline V gene has CDR1 SEHNR and CDR2 FQNEAQ (reference sequence). Trimming removed 3 bases from V and 4 bases from J; junction bases left unmatched: 9. The CDR3 runs to 17 residues. The CDR3 DNA is TGTGCCAGCAGCTTGGGTGTGGCGGGACAGGGGTACAATGAGCAGTTCTTC. Protein: CASSLGVAGQGYNEQFF.

The chain uses TRBV14 and TRBJ2-1, with 8 bases that match TRBD2. J lost 0 bases, V lost 4 bases, and 11 bases had no gene match. The germline gives CDR1 SGHDN, CDR2 FVKESK. The CDR3 runs to 18 residues. The CDR3: CASSPGIGGVGSYNEQFF. In DNA, the CDR3 is TGTGCCAGCAGCCCCGGGATCGGGGGGGTAGGCTCCTACAATGAGCAGTTCTTC. Complete variable domain (other parts from reference TRBV14 and TRBJ2-1): EAGVTQFPSHSVIEKGQTVTLRCDPISGHDNLYWYRRVMGKEIKFLLHFVKESKQDESGMPNNRFLAERTGGTYSTLKVQPAELEDSGVYFCASSPGIGGVGSYNEQFFGPGTRLTVL.

This chain connects TRBV30 to TRBJ1-4; D unclear. The CDR3 runs 12 residues. Trimming took 4 bases from V and 6 from J, leaving 9 bases between them. Per germline, CDR1 GTSNPN and CDR2 SVGIG (reference sequence). CDR3 bases: TGTGCCTGGAATCGGGAACATGAAAAACTGTTTTTT. Protein: CAWNREHEKLFF.

The V gene is TRBV7-9, the J gene TRBJ2-7, with unresolved D. Per germline, CDR1 SEHNR and CDR2 FQNEAQ (reference sequence). This CDR3 region has 15 residues. With 1 base removed from V and 3 bases from J, the gap between germline ends came to 13 bases. CDR3 protein: CASSLVVGQVYEQYF. The CDR3 DNA reads TGTGCCAGCAGCTTAGTGGTGGGTCAGGTCTACGAGCAGTACTTC.

In nucleotides, the CDR3 is TGTGCCAGCAGTTTGGGGAAGACAGGGAGAAGGAATGAGCAGTTCTTC. Translation gives CASSLGKTGRRNEQFF. V is TRBV28 and J is TRBJ2-1, with 7 positions matching TRBD1. CDR3 size: 16 residues. Unmatched junction bases numbered 12, after V lost 3 bases and J lost 7 bases. The germline gives CDR1 MDHEN, CDR2 SYDVKM.

This sequence joins TRBV6-5 and TRBJ1-6, with D maybe TRBD1 (6 bases). V lost 0 bases to trimming and J lost 4 bases, with 10 bases between them. Germline V lookup: CDR1 MNHEY, CDR2 SVGAGI. This CDR3 has 16 amino acids. In DNA form, the CDR3 reads TGTGCCAGCAGTTACTCCAGGACAGCTTATAATTCACCCCTCCACTTT. This codes for CASSYSRTAYNSPLHF.

The V call is TRBV27, the J call TRBJ1-2; D gene unclear. The CDR3 is 14 residues long. The V gene's germline CDR1 is MNHEY and CDR2 SMNVEV (reference sequence). Trimming shortened V by 5 bases and J by 8 bases, and 18 bases separated the two germline ends. The CDR3 region has the DNA TGTGCCAGCAGTCCCAACGGCGGGAGTCGGGGCTACACCTTC. Translating it yields CASSPNGGSRGYTF.

The chain combines TRBV5-1 with TRBJ2-2, with TRBD2 matching over 7 bases. The V gene end was trimmed by 2 bases and the J gene end by 4 bases; junction bases not matched to a gene: 8. Germline CDR1 reads SGHRS; CDR2 reads YFSETQ. The CDR3 runs to 16 residues. The CDR3, as DNA: TGCGCCAGCAGCTTAAAAGCGGGGTCCGGCACCGGGGAGCTGTTTTTT. Protein: CASSLKAGSGTGELFF.

The genes are TRBV30 and TRBJ1-1; no definite D call. CDR1 and CDR2 from the germline V gene are GTSNPN and SVGIG (reference sequence). CDR3 length equals 15 residues. V gave up 4 bases and J gave up 4 bases, with 19 bases separating them. In DNA, the CDR3 is TGTGCCTGGATCCCGGGCCTGGGAGGAGGCACTGAAGCTTTCTTT. It yields the protein CAWIPGLGGGTEAFF.

The chain carries TRBV2 and TRBJ2-7, with D possibly TRBD2 on 7 matching bases. With 8 bases removed from V and 5 bases from J, the gap between germline ends came to 13 bases. This CDR3 is 12 amino acids long. Germline V gene data show CDR1 as SNHLY and CDR2 as FYNNEI. Here the CDR3 DNA reads TGTGCCAGCCTCGGGGAGGGGGACGAGCAGTACTTC. Translation: CASLGEGDEQYF. The full variable domain, in which reference TRBV2 and TRBJ2-7 provide the parts outside the CDR3, is EPEVTQTPSHQVTQMGQEVILRCVPISNHLYFYWYRQILGQKVEFLVSFYNNEISEKSEIFDDQFSVERPDGSNFTLKIRSTKLEDSAMYFCASLGEGDEQYFGPGTRLTVT.

This chain joins TRBV13 and TRBJ1-1, with 9 bases matching TRBD1. Trimming cost V 6 bases and J 6 bases; bases outside gene matches: 11. This CDR3 has 15 amino acids. Germline V lookup: CDR1 PRHDT, CDR2 FYEKMQ (reference sequence). The CDR3 region is CASREGGQGSPEAFF. The CDR3 nucleotides are TGTGCCAGCAGGGAGGGGGGACAGGGAAGTCCTGAAGCTTTCTTT.

This chain joins TRBV7-9 and TRBJ1-4; a possible D gene is TRBD1 (5 bases). This CDR3 contains 12 residues. Trimming took off 5 bases at V and 8 bases at J, with 9 bases between the two ends. Germline V gene data show CDR1 as SEHNR and CDR2 as FQNEAQ (reference sequence). CDR3 DNA sequence: TGTGCCAGCAGCCCCTCAGGGGAAAAACTGTTTTTT. Translation gives CASSPSGEKLFF.

This rearrangement joins TRBV6-1 to TRBJ1-6; TRBD1 matches 9 bases. This CDR3 has 15 amino acids. The V segment lost 6 bases and the J segment 9 bases; nucleotides outside the gene matches: 9. The germline V gene encodes CDR1 MNHNS and CDR2 SASEGT. The CDR3 here is CASSWYTGGASPLHF. Here the CDR3 DNA reads TGTGCCAGCAGCTGGTATACAGGGGGCGCTTCACCCCTCCACTTT.

This chain uses TRBV28 with TRBJ1-1; unclear D gene. Germline lookup yields CDR1 MDHEN and CDR2 SYDVKM. The ends were cut back, 3 bases at V and 4 bases at J, with 6 bases in the middle. This CDR3 is 12 amino acids long. The CDR3 DNA reads TGTGCCAGCAGTTTTATGAGCACTGAAGCTTTCTTT. It codes for CASSFMSTEAFF.

The V call is TRBV19, the J call TRBJ1-5, with D perhaps TRBD1 (6 bases). The germline gives CDR1 LNHDA, CDR2 SQIVND (reference sequence). V was shortened by 7 bases and J by 2 bases, with 21 bases between the two germline ends. There are 17 residues in the CDR3. The CDR3: CASTRTTNRVGNQPQHF. The DNA of the CDR3 is TGTGCCAGTACCCGCACGACAAACAGGGTTGGCAATCAGCCCCAGCATTTT. Using reference TRBV19 and TRBJ1-5 for the parts outside the CDR3, the full variable domain is DGGITQSPKYLFRKEGQNVTLSCEQNLNHDAMYWYRQDPGQGLRLIYYSQIVNDFQKGDIAEGYSVSREKKESFPLTVTSAQKNPTAFYLCASTRTTNRVGNQPQHFGDGTRLSIL.

The chain recombines TRBV5-1 with TRBJ1-1, with TRBD1 matching over 8 bases. The CDR3 is 15 residues long. Germline values: CDR1 SGHRS, CDR2 YFSETQ. The V and J ends lost 0 bases and 7 bases, in that order; junction bases with no gene match: 8. CDR3 sequence: CASSLDTHRGDEAFF. CDR3 DNA: TGCGCCAGCAGCTTGGATACCCACAGGGGGGATGAAGCTTTCTTT.

V is TRBV19 and J is TRBJ2-2; 7 positions match TRBD1. Germline CDR1 reads LNHDA; CDR2 reads SQIVND (reference sequence). The CDR3 consists of 15 residues. V dropped 4 bases and J dropped 6; count of bases not matched to a gene: 8. This chain's CDR3 is CASSRSDRAAGELFF. In DNA, the CDR3 is TGTGCCAGTAGTAGATCCGACAGGGCGGCCGGGGAGCTGTTTTTT.

This clone was recorded only once. This chain joins TRBV4-1 and TRBJ2-5; tentatively, D is TRBD2 (5 bases). The CDR3 has 15 amino acids. V was shortened by 2 bases and J by 5 bases, with 15 bases between the two germline ends. CDR1 is MGHRA and CDR2 is YSYEKL in the germline V gene. CDR3 coding DNA: TGCGCCAGCAGCCAATTGGACTCGGTAGGGGAGACCCAGTACTTC. This translates into CASSQLDSVGETQYF.